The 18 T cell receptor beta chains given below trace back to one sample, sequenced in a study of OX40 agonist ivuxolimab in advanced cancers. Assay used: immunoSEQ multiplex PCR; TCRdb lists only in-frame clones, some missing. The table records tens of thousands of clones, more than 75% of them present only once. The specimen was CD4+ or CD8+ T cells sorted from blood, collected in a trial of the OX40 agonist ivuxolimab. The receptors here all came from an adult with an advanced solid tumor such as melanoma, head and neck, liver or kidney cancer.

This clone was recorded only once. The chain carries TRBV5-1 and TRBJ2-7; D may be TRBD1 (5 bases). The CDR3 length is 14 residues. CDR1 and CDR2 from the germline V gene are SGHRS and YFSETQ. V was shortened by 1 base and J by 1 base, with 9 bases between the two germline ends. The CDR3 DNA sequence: TGCGCCAGCAGCTTGTGGCAGGGTTCCTACGAGCAGTACTTC. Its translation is CASSLWQGSYEQYF. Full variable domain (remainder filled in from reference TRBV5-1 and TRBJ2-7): KAGVTQTPRYLIKTRGQQVTLSCSPISGHRSVSWYQQTPGQGLQFLFEYFSETQRNKGNFPGRFSGRQFSNSRSEMNVSTLELGDSALYLCASSLWQGSYEQYFGPGTRLTVT.

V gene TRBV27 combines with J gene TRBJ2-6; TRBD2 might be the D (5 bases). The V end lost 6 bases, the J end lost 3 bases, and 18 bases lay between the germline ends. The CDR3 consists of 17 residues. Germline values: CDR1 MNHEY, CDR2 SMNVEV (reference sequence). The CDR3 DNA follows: TGTGCCAGCAGCTCCCGTGACCGGAGGCTTGGGGCCAACGTCCTGACTTTC. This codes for CASSSRDRRLGANVLTF.

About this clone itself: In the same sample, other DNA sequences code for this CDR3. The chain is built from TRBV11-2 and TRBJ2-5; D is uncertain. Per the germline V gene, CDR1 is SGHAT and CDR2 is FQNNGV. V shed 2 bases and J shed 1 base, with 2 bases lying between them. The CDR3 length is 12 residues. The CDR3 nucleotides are TGTGCCAGCAGCTTAACCCAAGAGACCCAGTACTTC. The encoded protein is CASSLTQETQYF.

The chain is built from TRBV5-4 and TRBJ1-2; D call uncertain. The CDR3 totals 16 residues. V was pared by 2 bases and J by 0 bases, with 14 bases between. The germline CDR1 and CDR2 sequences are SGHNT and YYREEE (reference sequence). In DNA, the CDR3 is TGTGCCAGCAGCTTAATCGGGGAAGGAGCTAACTATGGCTACACCTTC. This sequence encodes CASSLIGEGANYGYTF.

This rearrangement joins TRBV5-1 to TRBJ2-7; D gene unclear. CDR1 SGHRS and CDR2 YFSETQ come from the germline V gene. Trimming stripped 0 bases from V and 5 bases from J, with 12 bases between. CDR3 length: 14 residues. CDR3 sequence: CASSLAARVDEQYF. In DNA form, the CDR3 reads TGCGCCAGCAGCTTGGCCGCAAGGGTGGACGAGCAGTACTTC.

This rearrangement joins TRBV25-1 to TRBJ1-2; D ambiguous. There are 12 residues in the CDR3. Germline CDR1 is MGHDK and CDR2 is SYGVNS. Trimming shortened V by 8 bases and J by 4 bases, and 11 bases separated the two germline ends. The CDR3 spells CASRSSGYGYTF. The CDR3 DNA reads TGTGCCAGCCGTTCCAGCGGCTATGGCTACACCTTC.

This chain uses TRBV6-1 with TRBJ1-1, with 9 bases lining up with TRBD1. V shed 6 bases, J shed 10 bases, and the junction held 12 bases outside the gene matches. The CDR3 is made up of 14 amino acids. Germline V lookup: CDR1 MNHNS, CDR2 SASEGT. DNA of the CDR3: TGTGCCAGCAGCTCCTCTCCGGGACAGGGTGGAGCTTTCTTT. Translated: CASSSSPGQGGAFF.

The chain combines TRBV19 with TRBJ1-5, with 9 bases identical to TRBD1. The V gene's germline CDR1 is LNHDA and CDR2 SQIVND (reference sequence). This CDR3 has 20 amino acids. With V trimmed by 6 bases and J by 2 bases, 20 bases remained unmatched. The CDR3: CASSHSFRGQGKGGNQPQHF. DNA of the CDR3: TGTGCCAGTAGCCACTCCTTCAGGGGACAGGGAAAAGGTGGCAATCAGCCCCAGCATTTT.

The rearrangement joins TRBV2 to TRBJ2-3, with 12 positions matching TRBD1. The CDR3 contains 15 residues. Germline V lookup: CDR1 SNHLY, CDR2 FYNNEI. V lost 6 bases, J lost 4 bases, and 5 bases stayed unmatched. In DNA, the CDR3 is TGTGCCAGCAGGTCCGGGACAGGGGGCGCAGATACGCAGTATTTT. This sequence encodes CASRSGTGGADTQYF.

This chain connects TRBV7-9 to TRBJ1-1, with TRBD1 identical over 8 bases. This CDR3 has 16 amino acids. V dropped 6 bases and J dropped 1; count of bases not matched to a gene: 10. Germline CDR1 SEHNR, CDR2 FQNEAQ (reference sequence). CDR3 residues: CASRYPGTGANTEAFF. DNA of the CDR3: TGTGCCAGCAGATACCCCGGGACAGGAGCGAACACTGAAGCTTTCTTT.

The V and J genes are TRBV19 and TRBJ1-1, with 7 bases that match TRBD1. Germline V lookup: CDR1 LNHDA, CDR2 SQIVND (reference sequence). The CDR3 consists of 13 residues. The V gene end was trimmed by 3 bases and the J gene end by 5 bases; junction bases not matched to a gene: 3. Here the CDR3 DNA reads TGTGCCAGTAGTATCCCAGGGGGGACTGAAGCTTTCTTT. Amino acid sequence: CASSIPGGTEAFF.

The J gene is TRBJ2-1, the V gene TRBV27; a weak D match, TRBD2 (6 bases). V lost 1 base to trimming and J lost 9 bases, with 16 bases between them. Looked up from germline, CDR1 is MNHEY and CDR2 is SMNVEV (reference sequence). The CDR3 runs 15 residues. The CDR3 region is CASSLYRGWSGEQFF. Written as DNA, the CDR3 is TGTGCCAGCAGTTTATATCGGGGGTGGAGCGGTGAGCAGTTCTTC.

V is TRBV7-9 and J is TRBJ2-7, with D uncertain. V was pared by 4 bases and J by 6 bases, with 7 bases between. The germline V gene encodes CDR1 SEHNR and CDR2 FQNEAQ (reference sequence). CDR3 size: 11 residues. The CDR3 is CASSSSGEQYF. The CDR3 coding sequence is TGTGCCAGCAGCTCCTCGGGCGAGCAGTACTTC. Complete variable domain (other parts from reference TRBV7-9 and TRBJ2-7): DTGVSQNPRHKITKRGQNVTFRCDPISEHNRLYWYRQTLGQGPEFLTYFQNEAQLEKSRLLSDRFSAERPKGSFSTLEIQRTEQGDSAMYLCASSSSGEQYFGPGTRLTVT.

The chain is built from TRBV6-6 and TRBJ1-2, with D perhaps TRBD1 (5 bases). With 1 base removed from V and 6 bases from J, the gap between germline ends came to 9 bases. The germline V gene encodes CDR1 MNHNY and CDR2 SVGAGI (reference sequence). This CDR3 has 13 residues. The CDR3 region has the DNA TGTGCCAGCAGTTACTACGGGGACGATGGCTACACCTTC. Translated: CASSYYGDDGYTF.

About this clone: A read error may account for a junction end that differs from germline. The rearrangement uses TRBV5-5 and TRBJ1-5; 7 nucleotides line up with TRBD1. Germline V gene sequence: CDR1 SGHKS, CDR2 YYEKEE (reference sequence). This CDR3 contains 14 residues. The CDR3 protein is CASSLGGGKQPQHF. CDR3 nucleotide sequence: TGTGCCAGCAGCTTGGGAGGGGGCAAACAGCCCCAGCATTTT.

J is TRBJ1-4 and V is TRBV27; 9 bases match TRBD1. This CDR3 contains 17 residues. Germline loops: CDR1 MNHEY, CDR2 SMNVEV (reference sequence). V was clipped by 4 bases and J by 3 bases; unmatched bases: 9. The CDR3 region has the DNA TGTGCCAGCAGTTCGGGACAGGGTATATTGGCTAATGAAAAACTGTTTTTT. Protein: CASSSGQGILANEKLFF.

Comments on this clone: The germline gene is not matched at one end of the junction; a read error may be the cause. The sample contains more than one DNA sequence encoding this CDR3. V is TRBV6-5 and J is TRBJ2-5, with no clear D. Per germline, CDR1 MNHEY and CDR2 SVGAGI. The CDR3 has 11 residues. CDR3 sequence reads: CASSLGETQYF. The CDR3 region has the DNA TGTGCCAGTAGTTTGGGGGAGACCCAGTACTTC.

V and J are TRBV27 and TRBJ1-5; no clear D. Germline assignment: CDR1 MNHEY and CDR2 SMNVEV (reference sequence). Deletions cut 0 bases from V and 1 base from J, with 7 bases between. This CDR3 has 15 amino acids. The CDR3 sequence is CASSLSGRSNQPQHF. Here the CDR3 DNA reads TGTGCCAGCAGTTTATCTGGGCGAAGCAATCAGCCCCAGCATTTT.